This TCR beta chain was retrieved from a study of cytomegalovirus exposure and HLA in healthy donors (dated by TCRdb to 2016 to 2017). Broadly, across the study: According to a later analysis, one platform produced both the 110 or so validation repertoires and the 666 repertoires of the first cohort. The aim of the study was to test whether cataloging public T cell receptors could identify signatures of past pathogen exposure. Along with the roughly 670-subject first cohort, a separate validation cohort of over 90 different subjects was used. The study combined high-throughput TCR immunosequencing, statistical association of individual TCRs with disease status, and machine learning to predict cytomegalovirus infection status.

Separate from the approximately 690-subject first cohort, the validation cohort of about 130 subjects was the group to which the donors belonged. The receptor library was made with the immunoSEQ multiplex PCR assay. Processing in the source paper ran as follows. A statistical classification framework was developed to diagnose cytomegalovirus status using the catalog of TCR beta chain sequences. TCRdb obtained this table from immuneACCESS and retained in-frame rearrangements with V and J assigned. These tables miss some clones; where compared with another copy, unresolved V genes account for less than half of the shortfall, and the remainder is unexplained. V, J and clone size reflect that table, while D and trimming were determined from the DNA. The table for this sample lists hundreds of thousands of clones; over 65% of them were counted only once. The ten biggest clones cover roughly 6% of the sample.

About this clone: No antigen is known for it. The sample holds no much larger clone one base away, and base qualities are not on file.

What the study reported, not specific to this receptor: In the study, around 160 TCR beta chains were listed as associated with cytomegalovirus. Subsequent analysis determined that TCRs grouped into clusters in the first cohort also showed a tendency toward co-occurrence across the roughly 120 validation repertoires, and 94% of cluster scores exceeded 0. According to the authors, the approach could potentially be generalized to other disease states and immunological phenotypes. In both the original and validation cohorts, the classifier was reported to diagnose cytomegalovirus status with high specificity and sensitivity. Most TCR sequences were observed very rarely across donors, whereas some public TCRs were present in many individuals. A few of the identified cytomegalovirus-associated TCR beta chains were confirmed in vitro to be specific for cytomegalovirus antigens. All 120 or so repertoires were used to score co-occurrence in the validation cohort in a later analysis, because that analysis had no HLA typing for the cohort.

Trimming at the junction amounts to 0 bases on V and 3 bases on J, and the germline ends lie 12 bases apart. Reading from cysteine to phenylalanine, the CDR3 counts 16 amino acids. The retained sequence is limited to the CDR3, 48 bases, with the frame set at the first base. Looking up the germline V gene yields CDR1 SGDLS and CDR2 YYNGEE. The sample consisted of PBMCs. The V and J segments used are TRBV9 and TRBJ2-2; the D segment may tentatively be TRBD1 or TRBD2, each giving 5 matched bases. The clonotype comes from a woman younger than 30 in good health and CMV-seronegative. In nucleotide form, the sequence is TGTGCCAGCAGCGTAGCAGGGTTGCGGGACACCGGGGAGCTGTTTTTT. Translated, this is CASSVAGLRDTGELFF.